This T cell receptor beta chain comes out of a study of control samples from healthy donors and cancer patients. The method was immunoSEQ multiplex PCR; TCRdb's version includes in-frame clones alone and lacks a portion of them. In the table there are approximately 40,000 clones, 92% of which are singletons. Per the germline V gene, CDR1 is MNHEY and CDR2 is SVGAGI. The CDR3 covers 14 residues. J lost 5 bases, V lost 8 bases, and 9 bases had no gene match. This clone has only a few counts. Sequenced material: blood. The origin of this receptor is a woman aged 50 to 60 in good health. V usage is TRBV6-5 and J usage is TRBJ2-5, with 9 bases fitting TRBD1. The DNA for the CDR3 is TGTGCCAGCCGACCCACAGGGGGCATGGAGACCCAGTACTTC. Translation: CASRPTGGMETQYF.